Each of the 27 T cell receptor beta chains below was sequenced from the same sample in a study of a mutant IDH1 vaccine in newly diagnosed glioma. Sequenced by immunoSEQ multiplex PCR; TCRdb stores in-frame clones only, minus some. Seen here are around 57,000 clones, around 84% observed once, and the top ten hold less than 4.5%. Their specific antigens are unknown. Indicated time point: week 35, safety follow-up. Mutant IDH1 20-mer peptide, at 300 ug, made up each vaccine dose, with topical imiquimod. This specimen was PBMCs, taken from a glioma patient whose treatment included an IDH1 peptide vaccine. These receptors were obtained from a man younger than 40 with glioma.

The rearrangement links TRBV19 to TRBJ2-7; D might be TRBD2 (6 bases). CDR1 LNHDA and CDR2 SQIVND come from the germline V gene (reference sequence). The CDR3 contains 14 residues. The ends were cut back, 3 bases at V and 1 base at J, with 10 bases in the middle. The CDR3, as DNA: TGTGCCAGTAGTATGACCGGGGGTTCCTACGAGCAGTACTTC. Amino acids: CASSMTGGSYEQYF.

This clone has more than one count but fewer than ten. The chain combines TRBV7-2 with TRBJ2-7, with no clear D. The V end was cut by 5 bases, the J end by 0 bases, with 11 bases between. From germline, CDR1 is SGHTA and CDR2 FQGNSA. The length of the CDR3 is 14 residues. The chain's CDR3 is CASSKAPTSYEQYF. The CDR3 bases are TGTGCCAGCAGCAAAGCACCCACCTCCTACGAGCAGTACTTC.

The rearrangement joins TRBV18 to TRBJ1-3; D is undetermined. Deletions cut 0 bases from V and 2 bases from J, with 11 bases between. The length of the CDR3 is 16 residues. Per germline, CDR1 KGHSH and CDR2 LQKENI. For the CDR3, the DNA is TGTGCCAGCTCACCACCGACTGAGGCGGCTGGAAACACCATATATTTT. This translates into CASSPPTEAAGNTIYF.

This clone was counted once. CDR3 sequence (DNA): TGTGCCAGCAGTAGCCAACCACAGACTGGCGAGCAGTACTTC. This codes for CASSSQPQTGEQYF. The chain is built from TRBV6-1 and TRBJ2-7, with D uncertain. From germline, CDR1 is MNHNS and CDR2 SASEGT. The ends were cut back, 5 bases at V and 6 bases at J, with 17 bases in the middle. This CDR3 is built from 14 residues.

A few counts support this clone. V is TRBV14 and J is TRBJ1-1, with a weak D call TRBD1 (5 bases). Germline CDR1 and CDR2: SGHDN and FVKESK. This CDR3 has 15 amino acids. Trimming took 4 bases from V and 1 from J, leaving 13 bases between them. CDR3 DNA: TGTGCCAGCAGCCGGACCGGGACGTGGAACACTGAAGCTTTCTTT. It is translated as CASSRTGTWNTEAFF.

This clone was counted only a few times. This chain uses TRBV4-2 with TRBJ1-5, with TRBD1 as a possible D gene (5 bases). CDR1 is LGHNA and CDR2 is YNFKEQ in the germline V gene. V dropped 1 base and J dropped 4 bases, with 14 bases sitting between them. The CDR3 totals 16 residues. CDR3 coding DNA: TGTGCCAGCAGCCAAGCGGTCCAGGGCGCGAATCAGCCCCAGCATTTT. Its translation is CASSQAVQGANQPQHF.

V is TRBV6-4 and J is TRBJ2-7; D possibly corresponds to TRBD2 (6 bases). Germline V gene lookup returns CDR1 MRHNA and CDR2 SNTAGT. Trimming pared 5 bases from V and 2 bases from J, leaving 10 bases between. There are 13 residues in the CDR3. DNA of the CDR3: TGTGCCAGCAGTCCGACTAGAACCTACGAGCAGTACTTC. Amino acids: CASSPTRTYEQYF.

This clone has a single count. This sequence joins TRBV11-2 and TRBJ1-2; weak D call: TRBD1 (6 bases). CDR3 size: 16 residues. The germline CDR1 and CDR2 sequences are SGHAT and FQNNGV. Trimming removed 4 bases from V and 6 bases from J, with 21 bases in between. CDR3 nucleotides: TGTGCCAGCAGCTCTCTAAGACAGGCCAGCGCGGATGGCTACACCTTC. Its protein product is CASSSLRQASADGYTF.

This chain links TRBV28 with TRBJ1-2; D is unclear. Trimming cost V 6 bases and J 3 bases, with 11 bases left between them. Germline-derived CDR1 and CDR2 are MDHEN and SYDVKM. This CDR3 is built from 13 residues. The CDR3 region has the DNA TGTGCCAGCAGAGGCCACAGCTACTATGGCTACACCTTC. The encoded protein is CASRGHSYYGYTF.

The genes are TRBV5-4 and TRBJ1-2; D unresolved. Germline CDR1 SGHNT, CDR2 YYREEE (reference sequence). The CDR3 is 13 residues long. The V end lost 0 bases, the J end lost 1 base, and 4 bases lay between the germline ends. The DNA of the CDR3 is TGTGCCAGCAGCTTGGACGTTAACTATGGCTACACCTTC. Translating gives CASSLDVNYGYTF. The whole variable domain, filled in from reference TRBV5-4 and TRBJ1-2, reads ETGVTQSPTHLIKTRGQQVTLRCSSQSGHNTVSWYQQALGQGPQFIFQYYREEENGRGNFPPRFSGLQFPNYSSELNVNALELDDSALYLCASSLDVNYGYTFGSGTRLTVV.

The chain has TRBV10-2 and TRBJ1-1; 9 bases agree with TRBD1. This CDR3 comprises 12 residues. Losses at the gene ends were 8 bases for V and 5 bases for J; bases not matched to a gene: 3. Looked up from germline, CDR1 is WSHSY and CDR2 is SAAADI. CDR3 nucleotides: TGCGCCAGCGGACAGGGGAAAACTGAAGCTTTCTTT. It yields the protein CASGQGKTEAFF.

The CDR3 reads CASRPGLSYNEQFF. In DNA, the CDR3 is TGTGCCAGCAGACCGGGACTCTCCTACAATGAGCAGTTCTTC. The rearrangement links TRBV28 to TRBJ2-1; possibly TRBD2 for D (6 bases). This CDR3 has 14 residues. The germline V and J ends were trimmed by 6 bases and 0 bases, with 9 bases remaining between them. Germline V CDR1 and CDR2: MDHEN, SYDVKM.

CDR3 protein: CASSAQGIETQYF. For the CDR3, the DNA is TGTGCCAGCAGTGCTCAGGGAATAGAGACCCAGTACTTC. The V and J genes are TRBV2 and TRBJ2-5; tentatively, D is TRBD1 (5 bases). The CDR3 is made up of 13 amino acids. CDR1 SNHLY and CDR2 FYNNEI come from the germline V gene. Trimming shortened V by 4 bases and J by 4 bases, and 10 bases separated the two germline ends.

This clone was seen a single time. The chain couples TRBV6-6 to TRBJ1-1; a weak D match, TRBD1 (5 bases). The CDR3 length is 15 residues. Germline CDR1 reads MNHNY; CDR2 reads SVGAGI (reference sequence). V was pared by 2 bases and J by 1 base, with 11 bases between. In DNA form, the CDR3 reads TGTGCCAGCAGTTACGGGGACCGCGGGAACACTGAAGCTTTCTTT. It translates to CASSYGDRGNTEAFF.

A word on this clone: Additional DNA sequences in this sample encode the identical CDR3. The chain combines TRBV13 with TRBJ1-2; unclear D gene. V was shortened by 5 bases and J by 3 bases, with 25 bases between the two germline ends. The germline V gene has CDR1 PRHDT and CDR2 FYEKMQ (reference sequence). The CDR3 covers 18 residues. The CDR3 spells CASSPRVVRSSEYYGYTF. For the CDR3, the DNA is TGTGCCAGCAGCCCCCGCGTCGTGAGATCAAGTGAATACTATGGCTACACCTTC.

The chain carries TRBV18 and TRBJ1-4; 8 bases match TRBD1. The V gene's germline CDR1 is KGHSH and CDR2 LQKENI. The trim removed 0 bases at V and 1 base at J, leaving 13 bases unmatched. The CDR3 has 20 residues. This CDR3 is CASSPPNRQGRRVTNEKLFF. DNA for the CDR3: TGTGCCAGCTCACCACCGAATCGACAGGGGAGGCGGGTAACTAATGAAAAACTGTTTTTT. The full variable domain, with the rest looked up from reference TRBV18 and TRBJ1-4, is NAGVMQNPRHLVRRRGQEARLRCSPMKGHSHVYWYRQLPEEGLKFMVYLQKENIIDESGMPKERFSAEFPKEGPSILRIQQVVRGDSAAYFCASSPPNRQGRRVTNEKLFFGSGTQLSVL.

This clone was counted once. The CDR3 DNA is TGTGCCAGCAGTTACACACAGGGGGCGACTATTGGCTACACCTTC. Protein product: CASSYTQGATIGYTF. V gene TRBV6-5 combines with J gene TRBJ1-2, with 9 nucleotides matching TRBD1. Germline assignment: CDR1 MNHEY and CDR2 SVGAGI. The length of the CDR3 is 15 residues. V lost 2 bases and J lost 7; bases outside the gene matches: 8.

The genes are TRBV19 and TRBJ1-1, with D uncertain. This CDR3 region has 13 residues. The germline gives CDR1 LNHDA, CDR2 SQIVND (reference sequence). Trimming took off 3 bases at V and 4 bases at J, with 9 bases between the two ends. The CDR3 region is CASSIVGRTEAFF. DNA of the CDR3: TGTGCCAGTAGTATCGTAGGGCGCACTGAAGCTTTCTTT.

The chain is built from TRBV18 and TRBJ1-5; D is uncertain. The V end was cut by 4 bases, the J end by 2 bases, with 18 bases between. This CDR3 has 17 residues. Germline V lookup: CDR1 KGHSH, CDR2 LQKENI. CDR3 residues: CASSQTRRGRGNQPQHF. CDR3 bases: TGTGCCAGCTCACAAACTCGGAGAGGAAGGGGCAATCAGCCCCAGCATTTT.

This clone was observed a few times. The V call is TRBV5-1, the J call TRBJ2-7; D is perhaps TRBD2 (6 bases). There are 15 residues in the CDR3. The V end lost 3 bases, the J end lost 1 base, and 14 bases lay between the germline ends. Germline-derived CDR1 and CDR2 are SGHRS and YFSETQ. The CDR3 nucleotides read TGCGCCAGCAGCTCCCAGGGAGGATCGTCCTACGAGCAGTACTTC. Encoded protein: CASSSQGGSSYEQYF.

The chain uses TRBV18 and TRBJ1-1, with D hard to call. Germline V gene data show CDR1 as KGHSH and CDR2 as LQKENI. Trimming cost V 6 bases and J 0 bases, with 8 bases left between them. This CDR3 is built from 13 residues. In DNA, the CDR3 is TGTGCCAGCTCCCCAGAATTGAACACTGAAGCTTTCTTT. This encodes CASSPELNTEAFF. Together with reference TRBV18 and TRBJ1-1, the CDR3 gives the full variable domain: NAGVMQNPRHLVRRRGQEARLRCSPMKGHSHVYWYRQLPEEGLKFMVYLQKENIIDESGMPKERFSAEFPKEGPSILRIQQVVRGDSAAYFCASSPELNTEAFFGQGTRLTVV.

This sequence joins TRBV5-6 and TRBJ2-5; 10 nucleotides agree with TRBD1. The end of the DNA is better explained by TRBJ2-7, so the J call may be wrong. The CDR3 runs 17 residues. CDR1 is SGHDT, CDR2 YYEEEE, per germline. The CDR3 spells CASSGYGRGQGSYEQYF. The CDR3 DNA reads as TGTGCCAGCAGCGGGTACGGTCGGGGACAGGGGTCCTACGAGCAGTACTTC.

CDR3 sequence: CASSLVKGLYSYGYTF. CDR3 nucleotides: TGTGCCAGCAGCTTAGTCAAGGGGTTATACAGCTATGGCTACACCTTC. The genes are TRBV7-2 and TRBJ1-2; possible D gene TRBD1, 5 bases. V lost 1 base to trimming and J lost 4 bases, with 16 bases between them. Germline V lookup: CDR1 SGHTA, CDR2 FQGNSA. The CDR3 is made up of 16 amino acids.

This chain links TRBV2 with TRBJ2-1, with D unclear. This CDR3 contains 13 residues. Germline lookup yields CDR1 SNHLY and CDR2 FYNNEI. Trimming removed 5 bases from V and 4 bases from J, with 9 bases in between. The CDR3: CASSYDLYNEQFF. The CDR3 nucleotides read TGTGCCAGCAGTTATGACCTATACAATGAGCAGTTCTTC.

V and J are TRBV2 and TRBJ1-5; the D is unclear. The CDR3 totals 14 residues. CDR1 and CDR2 (germline): SNHLY, FYNNEI. V lost 6 bases and J lost 2, with 11 bases in between. The CDR3 is CASSRPQGNQPQHF. The CDR3 DNA reads TGTGCCAGCAGCCGCCCCCAGGGCAATCAGCCCCAGCATTTT.

V gene TRBV10-2 combines with J gene TRBJ2-5; no clear D. The CDR3 is 13 residues long. Germline assignment: CDR1 WSHSY and CDR2 SAAADI. V lost 6 bases and J lost 2, with 10 bases in between. The CDR3 is CASRSGPQETQYF. CDR3 DNA sequence: TGCGCCAGCAGGAGTGGCCCTCAAGAGACCCAGTACTTC.

The V gene is TRBV19, the J gene TRBJ2-1; D tentatively reads TRBD1 or TRBD2 (5 bases each). V lost 6 bases to trimming and J lost 1 base, with 13 bases between them. The CDR3 runs to 15 residues. Per the germline V gene, CDR1 is LNHDA and CDR2 is SQIVND (reference sequence). CDR3 residues: CASRGAGASYNEQFF. In nucleotides, the CDR3 is TGTGCCAGTAGAGGGGCGGGCGCTTCCTACAATGAGCAGTTCTTC.